In its sample, the clone carrying this T cell receptor (beta chain) was seen many times. TCRdb reprocessed the 5' RACE reads via MiXCR and lists one record per CDR3 protein. The repertoire has hundreds of thousands of distinct CDR3 sequences, less than 9.5% of them found once; the top ten carry around a fifth. This entry comes from a study of T-cell memory formation after mild COVID-19. With 0 bases removed from V and 3 bases from J, the gap between germline ends came to 5 bases. Germline V lookup: CDR1 SGHAT, CDR2 FQNNGV. This CDR3 region has 14 residues. This receptor was obtained from a man aged 18 to 35 who had mild COVID-19 (a few samples of this study predate the infection). Cell type and time point are not known. This chain links TRBV11-2 with TRBJ2-2; no reliable D call. Source material: PBMCs or a T cell subset sorted from them (not recorded which). CDR3 protein: CASSLDGYTGELFF. In DNA, the CDR3 is TGTGCCAGCAGCTTAGACGGGTACACCGGGGAGCTGTTTTTT.